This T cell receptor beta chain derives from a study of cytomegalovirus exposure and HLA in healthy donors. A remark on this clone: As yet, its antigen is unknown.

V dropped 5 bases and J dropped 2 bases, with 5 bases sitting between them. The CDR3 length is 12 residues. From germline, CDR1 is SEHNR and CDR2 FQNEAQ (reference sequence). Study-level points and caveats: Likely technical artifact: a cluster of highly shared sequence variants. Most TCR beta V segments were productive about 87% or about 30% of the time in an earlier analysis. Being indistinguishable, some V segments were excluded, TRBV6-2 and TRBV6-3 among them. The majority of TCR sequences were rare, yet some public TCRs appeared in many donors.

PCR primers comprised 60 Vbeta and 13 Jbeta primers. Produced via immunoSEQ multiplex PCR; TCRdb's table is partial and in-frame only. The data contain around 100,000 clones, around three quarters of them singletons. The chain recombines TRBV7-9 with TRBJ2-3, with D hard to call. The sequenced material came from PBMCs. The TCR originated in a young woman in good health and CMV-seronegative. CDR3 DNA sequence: TGTGCCAGCAGCCCATCCACAGATACGCAGTATTTT. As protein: CASSPSTDTQYF.